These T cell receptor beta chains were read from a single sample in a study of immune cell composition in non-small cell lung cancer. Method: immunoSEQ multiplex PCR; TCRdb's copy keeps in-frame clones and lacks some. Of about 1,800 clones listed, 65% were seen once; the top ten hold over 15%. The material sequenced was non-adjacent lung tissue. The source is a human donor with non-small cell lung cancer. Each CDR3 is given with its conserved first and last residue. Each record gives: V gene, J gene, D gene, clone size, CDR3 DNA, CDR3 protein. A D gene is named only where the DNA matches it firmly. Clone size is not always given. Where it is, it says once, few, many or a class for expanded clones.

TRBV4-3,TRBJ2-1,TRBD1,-,TGCGCCAGCAGCCGATTGGGGACAGGGAGATCCAATGAGCAGTTCTTC,CASSRLGTGRSNEQFF
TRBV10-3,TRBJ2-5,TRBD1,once,TGTGCCATCAGTGAGTGGACAGGGCAAGAGACCCAGTACTTC,CAISEWTGQETQYF
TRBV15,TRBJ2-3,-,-,TGTGCCACCAGCAGGGGCCGGGGGGCTAGCACAGATACGCAGTATTTT,CATSRGRGASTDTQYF
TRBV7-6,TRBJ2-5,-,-,TGTGCCAGCAGCTTAGAGGGCGGGGACCAAGAGACCCAGTACTTC,CASSLEGGDQETQYF
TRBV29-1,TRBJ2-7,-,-,TGCAGCGTCTCGTCCCACGAGCAGTACTTC,CSVSSHEQYF
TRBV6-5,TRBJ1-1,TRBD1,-,TGTGCCAGCAGTTACTTCTCCCGGGACAGGGGGAAAGCTTTCTTT,CASSYFSRDRGKAFF
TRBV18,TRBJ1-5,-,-,TGTGCCAGCTCAACCGGGGGGCCTAGCAATCAGCCCCAGCATTTT,CASSTGGPSNQPQHF
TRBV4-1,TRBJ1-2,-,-,TGCGCCAGCAGCCTCGAGGAGGGCGTCAGGAACTATGGCTACACCTTC,CASSLEEGVRNYGYTF
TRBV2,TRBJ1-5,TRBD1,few,TGTGCCAGCAGGGCAGGGACAGAACTTAGCAATCAGCCCCAGCATTTT,CASRAGTELSNQPQHF
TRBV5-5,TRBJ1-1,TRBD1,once,TGTGCCAGCAGGTTCGACAGGGGTAGGACTGAAGCTTTCTTT,CASRFDRGRTEAFF
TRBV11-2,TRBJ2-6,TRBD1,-,TGTGCCAGCAGCTGGGACAGGGTAAATTCCTCTGGGGCCAACGTCCTGACTTTC,CASSWDRVNSSGANVLTF
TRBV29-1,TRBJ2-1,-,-,TGCAGCGTAGAAGGTGTGTGGGAGTTTCCGAGAGAGCAGTTCTTC,CSVEGVWEFPREQFF
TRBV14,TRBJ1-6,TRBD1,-,TGTGCCAGCAGTCTTACAGGGGGCTTACACCCCCTCCACTTT,CASSLTGGLHPLHF
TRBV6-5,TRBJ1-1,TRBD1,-,TGTGCCAGCAGTCCGACAGGGCCGAACACTGAAGCTTTCTTT,CASSPTGPNTEAFF
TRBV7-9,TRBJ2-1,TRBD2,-,TGTGCCAGCAGCTTAGCGGGGACTAGCGGTACCTACAATGAGCAGTTCTTC,CASSLAGTSGTYNEQFF
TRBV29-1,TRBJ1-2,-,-,TGCAGCGTGTATCAGGGACAAGGCTATGGCTACACCTTC,CSVYQGQGYGYTF
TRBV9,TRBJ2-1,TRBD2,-,TGTGCCAGCAGCGATAGACTAGCGGGGGGATACAATGAGCAGTTCTTC,CASSDRLAGGYNEQFF
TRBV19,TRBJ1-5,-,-,TGTGCCAGTAGTTACCAGCCAATCCAGGGGATATCTAGCAATCAGCCCCAGCATTTT,CASSYQPIQGISSNQPQHF
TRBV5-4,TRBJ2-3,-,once,TGTGCCAGCAGCTTGCGCCGGGACATACGCACAGATACGCAGTATTTT,CASSLRRDIRTDTQYF
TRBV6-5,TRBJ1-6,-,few,TGTGCCAGCAGTTCCATGGACAGCTCCTATAATTCACCCCTCCACTTT,CASSSMDSSYNSPLHF
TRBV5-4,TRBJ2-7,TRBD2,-,TGCGCCAGCAGCCAAAGGACTAGCGGCTACGAGCAGTACTTC,CASSQRTSGYEQYF
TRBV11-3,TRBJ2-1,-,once,TGTGCCAGTAGCTTAGCCACAGGTAGCAATGAGCAGTTCTTC,CASSLATGSNEQFF
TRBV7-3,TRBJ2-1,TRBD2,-,TGTGCCAGCAGCTTAGGCGGGAGCGCGATTGAGCAGTTCTTC,CASSLGGSAIEQFF
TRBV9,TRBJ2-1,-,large,TGTGCCAGCAGCTCCGGAGGTGGCCCCTACAATGAGCAGTTCTTC,CASSSGGGPYNEQFF
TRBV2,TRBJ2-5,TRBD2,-,TGTGCCCCTCGGGGGGGTCAAGAGACCCAGTACTTC,CAPRGGQETQYF
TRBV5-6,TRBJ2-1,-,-,TGTGCCAGCAGCACCAATGACGGAGCCGAGTTCTTC,CASSTNDGAEFF
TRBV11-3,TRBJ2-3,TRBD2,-,TGTGCCAGCAGCTTCGAAGGCGGGGGGGCAGATACGCAGTATTTT,CASSFEGGGADTQYF
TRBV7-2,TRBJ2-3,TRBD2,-,TGTGCCAGCAGCTTAGGAGCGGGAGGGCCGGTAGATACGCAGTATTTT,CASSLGAGGPVDTQYF
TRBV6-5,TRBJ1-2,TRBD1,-,TGTGCCAGCAGTTACCCGGGACAGGGTCTCTATGGCTACACCTTC,CASSYPGQGLYGYTF
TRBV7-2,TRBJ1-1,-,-,TGTGCCAGCAACCGACAGATGAACACTGAAGCTTTCTTT,CASNRQMNTEAFF
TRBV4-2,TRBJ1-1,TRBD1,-,TGTGCCAGCAGCCATACAGGGGGTCAAGAGGCTTTCTTT,CASSHTGGQEAFF
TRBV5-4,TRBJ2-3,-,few,TGTGCCAGCAGCCCGAGGATTGCCGCCTCCGCGCAGTATTTT,CASSPRIAASAQYF
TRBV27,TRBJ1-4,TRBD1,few,TGTGCCAGCAGTCCCAGGGGGCCGAGGAATGAAAAACTGTTTTTT,CASSPRGPRNEKLFF
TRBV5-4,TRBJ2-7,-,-,TGTGCCAGCAGCATTGTATCCGAGCAGTACTTC,CASSIVSEQYF
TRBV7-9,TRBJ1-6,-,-,TGTGCCAGCAGCTTTCAGGGAGGTAATTCACCCCTCCACTTT,CASSFQGGNSPLHF
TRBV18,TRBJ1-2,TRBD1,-,TGTGCCAGCTCACTCTCCCGGGACAGCGAGGGCTACACCTTC,CASSLSRDSEGYTF
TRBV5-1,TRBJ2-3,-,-,TGCGCCAGCAGTTTGATTTCGGGGGTTACTTACACAGATACGCAGTATTTT,CASSLISGVTYTDTQYF